Following are 20 T cell receptor beta chains from one sample sequenced in a study of identical twins. TCRdb reprocessed the 5' RACE reads with MiXCR, giving one entry per CDR3 protein. The sample contains some 600,000 distinct CDR3 sequences, about 7.1% of which appear only once. These data also formed part of another study, on yellow fever vaccine responses in identical twins.

The sequenced material came from PBMCs. These receptors came from a woman in her late teens or twenties in good health.

This clonotype was recorded at least ten times. V gene TRBV2 combines with J gene TRBJ1-1; no definite D call. The CDR3 consists of 12 residues. Trimming stripped 3 bases from V and 1 base from J, with 3 bases between. Germline CDR1 reads SNHLY; CDR2 reads FYNNEI. The CDR3 coding sequence is TGTGCCAGCAGTGACGAGAACACTGAAGCTTTCTTT. Amino acid sequence: CASSDENTEAFF.

The chain uses TRBV20-1 and TRBJ2-5; D not resolved. Germline V gene data show CDR1 as DFQATT and CDR2 as SNEGSKA (reference sequence). CDR3 length: 15 amino acids. The V end was cut by 0 bases, the J end by 1 base, with 12 bases between. The CDR3 here is CSAREERRSQETQYF. In DNA form, the CDR3 reads TGCAGTGCTAGAGAGGAAAGGAGATCCCAAGAGACCCAGTACTTC.

This sequence joins TRBV27 and TRBJ2-5; possibly TRBD2 for D (5 bases). V was pared by 6 bases and J by 5 bases, with 16 bases between. The CDR3 extends over 14 amino acids. The germline V gene encodes CDR1 MNHEY and CDR2 SMNVEV (reference sequence). The CDR3 DNA is TGTGCCAGCAGGGACGGGGTCCTCGGGGAGACCCAGTACTTC. It yields the protein CASRDGVLGETQYF.

The rearrangement uses TRBV12-3 or TRBV12-4 and TRBJ2-3; TRBD2 aligns across 11 bases. The trim removed 6 bases at V and 5 bases at J, leaving 13 bases unmatched. The CDR3 loop spans 17 amino acids. CDR3 sequence reads: CASSLQTSGKSLDTQYF. CDR3 nucleotides: TGTGCCAGCAGCCTACAGACTAGCGGGAAAAGTCTAGATACGCAGTATTTT.

The gene calls are TRBV7-6 and TRBJ2-3; TRBD1 or TRBD2 may be the D gene (7 bases each). Looked up from germline, CDR1 is SGHVS and CDR2 is FNYEAQ. Trimming removed 5 bases at V and 2 bases at J, with 20 bases between. This CDR3 is 17 amino acids long. CDR3 amino acids: CASSPRGGGGNTDTQYF. The CDR3 DNA is TGTGCCAGCAGCCCCAGGGGGGGCGGGGGAAACACAGATACGCAGTATTTT.

This sequence joins TRBV29-1 and TRBJ2-5, with 8 nucleotides matching TRBD1. CDR3 length equals 15 residues. The junction had 9 bases not matched to a gene; V was cut back by 6 bases and J by 0 bases. The germline V gene has CDR1 SQVTM and CDR2 ANQGSEA. Written as DNA, the CDR3 is TGCAGCGTGCCTACAGGGGGTTGGTACCAAGAGACCCAGTACTTC. It encodes CSVPTGGWYQETQYF.

The chain is built from TRBV5-5 and TRBJ2-5; 11 positions match TRBD1. The CDR3 loop spans 18 amino acids. Germline values: CDR1 SGHKS, CDR2 YYEKEE (reference sequence). The V and J ends lost 1 base and 2 bases, in that order; junction bases with no gene match: 10. The CDR3 DNA reads as TGTGCCAGCAGCTTGATTGGTGGGACAGGGGGTCCACAAGAGACCCAGTACTTC. This translates into CASSLIGGTGGPQETQYF.

This clonotype turned up a few times. The J gene is TRBJ1-6, the V gene TRBV25-1; no firm D call. The CDR3 runs 13 residues. V was clipped by 4 bases and J by 6 bases, with 7 bases between them. Per the germline V gene, CDR1 is MGHDK and CDR2 is SYGVNS. For the CDR3, the DNA is TGTGCCAGCAGTGTACAGATTAATTCACCCCTCCACTTT. Protein product: CASSVQINSPLHF.

V and J are TRBV7-3 and TRBJ1-1; TRBD1 is a possible D gene (5 bases). Germline V CDR1 and CDR2: SGHTA, FQGTGA. The CDR3 has 14 amino acids. The V end lost 0 bases, the J end lost 5 bases, and 10 bases lay between the germline ends. The CDR3 DNA sequence: TGTGCCAGCAGCTTAACAGCGACAGTTACTGAAGCTTTCTTT. This codes for CASSLTATVTEAFF.

This clonotype was recorded many times. The genes are TRBV5-1 and TRBJ2-1, with no clear D. CDR1 is SGHRS, CDR2 YFSETQ, per germline. CDR3 length: 13 amino acids. Trimming removed 0 bases from V and 3 bases from J, with 4 bases in between. The CDR3 coding sequence is TGCGCCAGCAGCTTGGACAGCTACAATGAGCAGTTCTTC. This gives the protein CASSLDSYNEQFF. Complete variable domain (other parts from reference TRBV5-1 and TRBJ2-1): KAGVTQTPRYLIKTRGQQVTLSCSPISGHRSVSWYQQTPGQGLQFLFEYFSETQRNKGNFPGRFSGRQFSNSRSEMNVSTLELGDSALYLCASSLDSYNEQFFGPGTRLTVL.

This clonotype was seen more than once but under ten times. The chain recombines TRBV15 with TRBJ2-3; the D is unclear. The CDR3 is made up of 12 amino acids. The germline V gene encodes CDR1 LNHNV and CDR2 YYDKDF (reference sequence). The V end lost 3 bases, the J end lost 6 bases, and 7 bases lay between the germline ends. CDR3 bases: TGTGCCACCAGCAGTTTGACCGATACGCAGTATTTT. It yields the protein CATSSLTDTQYF.

V is TRBV5-1 and J is TRBJ2-3; TRBD2 agrees at 7 bases. V trimming: 4 bases; J trimming: 4 bases; junction bases outside the gene matches: 15. CDR1 is SGHRS, CDR2 YFSETQ, per germline. The CDR3 is 17 residues long. CDR3: CASSPLIGGRSADTQYF. As DNA, the CDR3 is TGCGCCAGCAGCCCACTAATTGGCGGGAGATCGGCAGATACGCAGTATTTT.

In this sample, this clonotype turned up many times. The rearrangement links TRBV3-1 to TRBJ2-2; possibly TRBD1 for D (5 bases). CDR3 length: 14 residues. Germline values: CDR1 LGHDT, CDR2 YNNKEL (reference sequence). Trimming took off 6 bases at V and 2 bases at J, with 10 bases between the two ends. The CDR3 DNA is TGTGCCAGCAGACCTAGGGGAAACACCGGGGAGCTGTTTTTT. Protein product: CASRPRGNTGELFF.

Many counts were recorded for this clonotype. This rearrangement joins TRBV20-1 to TRBJ2-3; D is tentatively TRBD1 or TRBD2 (7 bases each). The CDR3 length is 13 residues. V was clipped by 6 bases and J by 0 bases, with 10 bases between them. From germline, CDR1 is DFQATT and CDR2 SNEGSKA (reference sequence). DNA for the CDR3: TGCAGTGCCAGGGGGGGTAGCACAGATACGCAGTATTTT. As protein: CSARGGSTDTQYF.

This clonotype was seen ten or more times. V and J are TRBV7-2 and TRBJ2-5, with TRBD2 matching over 8 bases. After removal of 2 bases from V and 5 bases from J, the junction contained 7 bases not matched to a gene. The CDR3 has 15 amino acids. Germline CDR1 and CDR2: SGHTA and FQGNSA. The CDR3 nucleotides are TGTGCCAGCAGCTTATATCGGGGGGGCCGGGAGACCCAGTACTTC. Translation: CASSLYRGGRETQYF.

This clonotype was seen at least ten times. The genes are TRBV7-8 and TRBJ1-2, with D tentatively TRBD1 (5 bases). Germline CDR1 and CDR2: SGHVS and FQNEAQ. The CDR3 loop spans 14 amino acids. Trimming removed 1 base from V and 4 bases from J, with 10 bases in between. The CDR3: CASSLDGDPYGYTF. The CDR3 DNA follows: TGTGCCAGCAGCTTAGATGGGGACCCCTATGGCTACACCTTC.

A few counts support this clonotype. CDR3 in amino acids: CASRGQSGHEQYV. For the CDR3, the DNA is TGTGCCAGCAGGGGACAGTCCGGCCACGAGCAGTACGTC. The rearrangement uses TRBV6-1 and TRBJ2-7, with 7 bases aligning to TRBD1. Germline V lookup: CDR1 MNHNS, CDR2 SASEGT. Trimming removed 6 bases from V and 5 bases from J; junction bases left unmatched: 7. This CDR3 spans 13 amino acids.

This clonotype has at least ten counts. The CDR3 DNA reads TGTGCCAGCAGGCCTGGTGGGGGACAGGGATATAATTCACCCCTCCACTTT. Protein product: CASRPGGGQGYNSPLHF. This chain uses TRBV27 with TRBJ1-6; 9 bases agree with TRBD1. CDR3 size: 17 residues. Per germline, CDR1 MNHEY and CDR2 SMNVEV (reference sequence). The junction had 10 bases not matched to a gene; V was cut back by 6 bases and J by 4 bases.

This clonotype was counted many times. V gene TRBV7-6 combines with J gene TRBJ2-3, with 7 bases identical to TRBD1. From germline, CDR1 is SGHVS and CDR2 FNYEAQ. CDR3 size: 14 residues. V was pared by 4 bases and J by 4 bases, with 5 bases of the junction left unmatched. The CDR3 nucleotides read TGTGCCAGCAGCTCAAGTAGGGGGCCAGATACGCAGTATTTT. As protein: CASSSSRGPDTQYF.

Many counts were recorded for this clonotype. The chain uses TRBV7-6 and TRBJ2-7; weak D call: TRBD2 (5 bases). The CDR3 consists of 15 residues. Germline assignment: CDR1 SGHVS and CDR2 FNYEAQ. Trimming removed 1 base at V and 1 base at J, with 11 bases between. CDR3 residues: CASSLGVASSYEQYF. The CDR3 DNA follows: TGTGCCAGCAGCTTAGGGGTAGCGTCTTCCTACGAGCAGTACTTC. Combining the CDR3 with reference TRBV7-6 and TRBJ2-7 gives the whole variable domain GAGVSQSPRYKVTKRGQDVALRCDPISGHVSLYWYRQALGQGPEFLTYFNYEAQQDKSGLPNDRFSAERPEGSISTLTIQRTEQRDSAMYRCASSLGVASSYEQYFGPGTRLTVT.